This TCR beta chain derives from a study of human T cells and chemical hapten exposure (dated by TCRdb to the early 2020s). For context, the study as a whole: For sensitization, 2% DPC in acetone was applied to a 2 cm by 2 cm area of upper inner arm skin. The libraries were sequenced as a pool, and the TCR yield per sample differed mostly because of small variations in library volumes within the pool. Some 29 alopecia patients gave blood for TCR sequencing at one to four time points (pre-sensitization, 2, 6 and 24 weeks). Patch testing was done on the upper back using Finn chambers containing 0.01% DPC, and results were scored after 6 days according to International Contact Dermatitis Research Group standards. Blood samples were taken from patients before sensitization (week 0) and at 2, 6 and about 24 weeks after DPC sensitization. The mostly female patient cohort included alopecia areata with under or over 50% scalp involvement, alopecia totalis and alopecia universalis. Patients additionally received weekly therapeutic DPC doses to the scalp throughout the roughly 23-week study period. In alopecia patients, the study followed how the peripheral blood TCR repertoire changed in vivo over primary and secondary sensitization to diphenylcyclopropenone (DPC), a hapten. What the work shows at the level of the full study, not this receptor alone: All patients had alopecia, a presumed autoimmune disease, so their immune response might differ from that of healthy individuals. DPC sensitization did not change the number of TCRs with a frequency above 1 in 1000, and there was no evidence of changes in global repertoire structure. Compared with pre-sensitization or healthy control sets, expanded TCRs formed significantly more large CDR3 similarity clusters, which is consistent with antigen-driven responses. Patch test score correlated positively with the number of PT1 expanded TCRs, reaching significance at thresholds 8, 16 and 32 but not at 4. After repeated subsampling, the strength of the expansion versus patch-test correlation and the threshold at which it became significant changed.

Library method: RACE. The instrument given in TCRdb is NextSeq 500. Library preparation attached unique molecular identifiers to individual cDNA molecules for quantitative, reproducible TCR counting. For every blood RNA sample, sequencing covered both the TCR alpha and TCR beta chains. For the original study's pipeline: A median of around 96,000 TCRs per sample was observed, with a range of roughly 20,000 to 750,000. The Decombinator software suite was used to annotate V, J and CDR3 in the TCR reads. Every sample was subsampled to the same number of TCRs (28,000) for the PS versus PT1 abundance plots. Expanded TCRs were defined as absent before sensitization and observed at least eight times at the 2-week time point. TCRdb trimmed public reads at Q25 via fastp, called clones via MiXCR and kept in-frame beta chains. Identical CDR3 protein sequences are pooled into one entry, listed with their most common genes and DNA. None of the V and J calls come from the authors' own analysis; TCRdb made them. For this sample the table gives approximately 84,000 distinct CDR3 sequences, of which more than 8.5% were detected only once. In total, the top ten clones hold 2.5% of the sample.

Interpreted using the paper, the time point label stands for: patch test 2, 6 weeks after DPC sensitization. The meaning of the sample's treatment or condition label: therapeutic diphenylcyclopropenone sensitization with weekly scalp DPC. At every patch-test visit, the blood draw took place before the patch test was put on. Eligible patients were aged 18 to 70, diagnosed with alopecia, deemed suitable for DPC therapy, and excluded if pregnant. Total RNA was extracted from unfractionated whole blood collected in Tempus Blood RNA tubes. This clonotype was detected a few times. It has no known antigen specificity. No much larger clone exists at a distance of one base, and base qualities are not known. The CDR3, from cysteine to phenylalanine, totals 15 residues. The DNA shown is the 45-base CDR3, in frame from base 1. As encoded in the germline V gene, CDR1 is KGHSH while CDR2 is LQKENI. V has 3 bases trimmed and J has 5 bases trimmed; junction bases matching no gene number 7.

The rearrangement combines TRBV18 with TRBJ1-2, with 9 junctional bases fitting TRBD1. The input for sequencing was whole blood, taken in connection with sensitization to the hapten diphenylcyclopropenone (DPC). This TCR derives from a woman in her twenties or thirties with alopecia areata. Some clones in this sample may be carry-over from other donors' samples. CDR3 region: CASSPGTGQRYGYTF. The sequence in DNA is TGTGCCAGCTCACCGGGGACAGGGCAACGATATGGCTACACCTTC.